This paragraph covers one T cell receptor beta chain sequence. Its antigen remains unknown. This CDR3 has 15 amino acids. Germline V lookup: CDR1 PRHDT, CDR2 FYEKMQ (reference sequence). Between the trimmed V and J ends, which lost 0 bases and 0 bases, there was a span of 9 bases. The PCR made use of 60 Vbeta and 13 Jbeta primers. Only in-frame clones appear in the TCRdb table, and some are missing; sequencing was by immunoSEQ multiplex PCR. The top ten clones hold roughly 5% of a sample with roughly 130,000 clones, about 80% of them seen once. The data were obtained in a study of cytomegalovirus exposure and HLA in healthy donors. The study's findings and limits: Researchers reported in a later analysis that a missense DCLRE1C variant was tied to TCR beta V- and J-gene trimming. CMV serostatus was the only recorded immune exposure for donors.

The receptor was derived from a man aged 25-45 years in good health and CMV-seronegative. The gene calls are TRBV13 and TRBJ2-7; D is possibly TRBD1 (5 bases). The sample was PBMCs. The CDR3 DNA follows: TGTGCCAGCAGCTTAGGGGGAAGGGGCTCCTACGAGCAGTACTTC. Translating it yields CASSLGGRGSYEQYF.